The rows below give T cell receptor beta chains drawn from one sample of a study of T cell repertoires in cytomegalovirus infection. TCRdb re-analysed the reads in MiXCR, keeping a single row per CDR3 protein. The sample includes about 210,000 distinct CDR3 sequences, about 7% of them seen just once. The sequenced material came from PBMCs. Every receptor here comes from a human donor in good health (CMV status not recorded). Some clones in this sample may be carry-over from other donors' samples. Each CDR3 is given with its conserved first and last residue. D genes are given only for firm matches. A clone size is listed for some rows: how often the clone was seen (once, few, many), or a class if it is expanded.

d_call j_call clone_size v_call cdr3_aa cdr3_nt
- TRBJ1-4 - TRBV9 CASSGGTELTNEKLFF TGTGCCAGCAGCGGCGGGACCGAGCTTACCAATGAAAAACTGTTTTTT
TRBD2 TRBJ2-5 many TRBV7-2 CASSFDRGLAGGGDETQYF TGTGCCAGCAGCTTTGACCGGGGACTAGCGGGGGGCGGGGATGAGACCCAGTACTTC
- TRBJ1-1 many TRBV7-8 CASSLATGAFF TGTGCCAGCAGCTTAGCGACCGGGGCTTTCTTT
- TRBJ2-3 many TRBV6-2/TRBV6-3 CASSYSRVVTDTQYF TGTGCCAGCAGTTACTCACGGGTGGTCACAGATACGCAGTATTTT
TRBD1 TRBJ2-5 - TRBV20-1 CSAGGQTQTQYF TGCAGTGCTGGGGGACAGACTCAGACCCAGTACTTC
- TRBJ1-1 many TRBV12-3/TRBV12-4 CASSAGKGVGPLNTEAFF TGTGCCAGCAGTGCGGGCAAGGGGGTCGGACCCTTGAACACTGAAGCTTTCTTT
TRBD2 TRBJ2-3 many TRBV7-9 CASNNPGLAGITQYF TGTGCCAGCAATAATCCGGGACTAGCGGGGATAACGCAGTATTTT
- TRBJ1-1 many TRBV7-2 CASSPISPGMNTEAFF TGTGCCAGCAGCCCAATATCCCCAGGCATGAACACTGAAGCTTTCTTT
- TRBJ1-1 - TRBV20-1 CSAIQGGRDTEAFF TGCAGTGCGATACAGGGAGGACGGGACACTGAAGCTTTCTTT
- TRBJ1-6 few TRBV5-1 CASSPERTYNSPLHF TGCGCCAGCAGCCCGGAGCGGACCTATAATTCACCCCTCCACTTT
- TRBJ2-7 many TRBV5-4 CASSPGGGPGEQYF TGTGCCAGCAGCCCGGGTGGGGGGCCCGGCGAGCAGTACTTC
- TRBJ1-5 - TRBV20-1 CSARDQWTVQPQHF TGCAGTGCTAGAGATCAGTGGACGGTTCAGCCCCAGCATTTT
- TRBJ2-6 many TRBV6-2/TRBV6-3 CASRRTGANVLTF TGTGCCAGCAGGCGTACCGGGGCCAACGTCCTGACTTTC
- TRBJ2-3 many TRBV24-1 CATSDPSGPTDTQYF TGTGCCACCAGTGATCCCAGCGGACCCACAGATACGCAGTATTTT
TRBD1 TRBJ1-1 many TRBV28 CASPPTARGIGDTEAFF TGTGCCAGCCCCCCTACCGCCAGGGGGATAGGGGACACTGAAGCTTTCTTT
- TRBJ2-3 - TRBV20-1 CSARDGSSYTDTQYF TGCAGTGCTAGAGATGGTTCCTCGTACACAGATACGCAGTATTTT
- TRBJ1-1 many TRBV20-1 CSAREPTLNTEAFF TGCAGTGCTAGAGAACCGACACTGAACACTGAAGCTTTCTTT
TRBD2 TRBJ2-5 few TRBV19 CASSFGLGGIQETQYF TGTGCCAGTAGTTTCGGACTAGGAGGGATTCAAGAGACCCAGTACTTC
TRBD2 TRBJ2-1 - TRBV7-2 CASSLRLAGATGAVYNEQFF TGTGCCAGCAGCTTAAGACTAGCGGGGGCCACGGGGGCGGTATACAATGAGCAGTTCTTC
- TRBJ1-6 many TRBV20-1 CSAPWRGDSPLHF TGCAGTGCTCCCTGGCGGGGTGATTCACCCCTCCACTTT
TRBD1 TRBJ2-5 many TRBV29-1 CSVIRDSQETQYF TGCAGCGTTATCCGGGACAGTCAAGAGACCCAGTACTTC
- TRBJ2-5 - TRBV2 CASSYQGVGETQYF TGTGCCAGCAGTTACCAGGGAGTTGGAGAGACCCAGTACTTC
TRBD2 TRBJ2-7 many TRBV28 CASSPLPGGWEQYF TGTGCCAGCAGTCCCTTACCGGGAGGCTGGGAGCAGTACTTC
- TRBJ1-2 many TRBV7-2 CASSLGRTGPTLGGYTF TGTGCCAGCAGCTTAGGGCGGACGGGGCCCACGCTCGGGGGCTACACCTTC
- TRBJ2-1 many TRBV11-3 CASSLGLSSNEQFF TGTGCCAGCAGCTTAGGGTTATCGTCGAATGAGCAGTTCTTC
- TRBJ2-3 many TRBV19 CASSIEAGGTQYF TGTGCCAGTAGTATAGAGGCCGGTGGGACGCAGTATTTT
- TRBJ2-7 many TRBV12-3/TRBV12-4 CASSNGGATYEQYF TGTGCCAGCAGCAACGGGGGAGCAACCTACGAGCAGTACTTC
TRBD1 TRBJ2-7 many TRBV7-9 CASSLAGTANEQYF TGTGCCAGCAGCTTAGCGGGGACAGCAAACGAGCAGTACTTC
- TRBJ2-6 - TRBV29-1 CSVGARGANVLTF TGCAGCGTTGGAGCCAGGGGGGCCAACGTCCTGACTTTC
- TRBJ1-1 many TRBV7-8 CASSQLQGRNTEAFF TGTGCCAGCAGCCAACTCCAGGGGCGGAACACTGAAGCTTTCTTT
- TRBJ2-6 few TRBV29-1 CSVEDPRSGANVLTF TGCAGCGTTGAAGATCCTCGCTCTGGGGCCAACGTCCTGACTTTC
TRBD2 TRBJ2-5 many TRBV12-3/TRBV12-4 CATPGGGTYQETQYF TGTGCCACCCCCGGGGGAGGGACGTACCAAGAGACCCAGTACTTC
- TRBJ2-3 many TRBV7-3 CASSLRRGTVPPEGTQYF TGTGCCAGCAGCTTAAGACGGGGGACAGTGCCCCCGGAGGGTACGCAGTATTTT
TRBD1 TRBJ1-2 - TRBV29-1 CSVEDQGASASTANYGYTF TGCAGCGTTGAAGATCAGGGGGCTAGCGCCTCTACTGCTAACTATGGCTACACCTTC
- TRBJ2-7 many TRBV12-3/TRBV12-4 CASSLSVYEQYF TGTGCCAGCAGTTTAAGCGTCTACGAGCAGTACTTC
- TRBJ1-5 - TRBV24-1 CATSDSQDGGGGPQHF TGTGCCACCAGTGATTCCCAGGACGGAGGCGGGGGGCCCCAGCATTTT
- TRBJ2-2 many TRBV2 CASSLTLTGTTGAGELFF TGTGCCAGCAGCCTCACGCTTACAGGAACCACCGGAGCAGGGGAGCTGTTTTTT
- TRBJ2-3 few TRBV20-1 CSAVDRNLRSTDTQYF TGCAGTGCTGTAGACCGGAACCTCAGAAGCACAGATACGCAGTATTTT
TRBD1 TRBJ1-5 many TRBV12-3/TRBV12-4 CASSWIQGAQGVQHF TGTGCCAGCAGTTGGATACAGGGGGCCCAAGGGGTGCAGCATTTT
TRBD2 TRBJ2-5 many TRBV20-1 CSARSPPGTSGGYQETQYF TGCAGTGCTAGATCCCCCCCCGGGACTAGCGGGGGTTACCAAGAGACCCAGTACTTC
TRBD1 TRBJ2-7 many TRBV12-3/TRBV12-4 CASRAGQAYYEQYF TGTGCCAGCAGAGCAGGACAGGCTTACTACGAGCAGTACTTC
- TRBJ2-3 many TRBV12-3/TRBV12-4 CASMSLGTDTQYF TGTGCCAGTATGAGTCTCGGCACAGATACGCAGTATTTT
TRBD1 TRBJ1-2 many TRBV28 CASSLGDRLAYGYTF TGTGCCAGCAGTTTAGGGGACAGGTTAGCCTATGGCTACACCTTC
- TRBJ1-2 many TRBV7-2 CASSSLGDRGYTF TGTGCCAGCAGCTCGTTGGGGGATAGGGGCTACACCTTC
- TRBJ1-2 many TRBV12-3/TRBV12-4 CASSDNIGGWGYTF TGTGCCAGCAGTGATAATATCGGGGGCTGGGGCTACACCTTC
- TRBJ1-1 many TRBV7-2 CASSLGPGLVTEAFF TGTGCCAGCAGCTTAGGGCCAGGGTTGGTCACTGAAGCTTTCTTT
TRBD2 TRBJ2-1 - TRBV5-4 CASSRPPSPAGGPRVVF TGTGCCAGCAGCCGCCCTCCATCTCCTGCGGGGGGGCCTAGAGTGGTCTTC
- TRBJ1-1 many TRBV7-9 CASSLEFLGAFF TGTGCCAGCAGCTTAGAGTTCCTTGGGGCTTTCTTT
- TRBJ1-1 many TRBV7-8 CASSLAYLGRTEAFF TGTGCCAGCAGCTTAGCGTATCTGGGACGGACTGAAGCTTTCTTT
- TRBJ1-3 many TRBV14 CASSHATGQRTGNTIYF TGTGCCAGCAGCCATGCCACAGGGCAGAGGACTGGAAACACCATATATTTT
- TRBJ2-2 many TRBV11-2 CASSLDALTGELFF TGTGCCAGCAGCCTAGATGCCCTCACCGGGGAGCTGTTTTTT
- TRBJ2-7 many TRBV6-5 CASSYSGAVTYEQYF TGTGCCAGCAGTTACTCCGGGGCAGTAACCTACGAGCAGTACTTC
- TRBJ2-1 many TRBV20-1 CSAQTFRDNNEQFF TGCAGTGCTCAAACCTTCCGGGACAATAATGAGCAGTTCTTC
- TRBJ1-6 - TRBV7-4 CASSSSDIGYNSPLHF TGTGCCAGCAGCTCCTCGGACATCGGGTATAATTCACCCCTCCACTTT
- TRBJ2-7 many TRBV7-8 CASSLRSPNSYEQYF TGTGCCAGCAGCTTAAGGTCTCCGAACTCCTACGAGCAGTACTTC